The 8 T cell receptor beta chains listed next were all sequenced from one sample in a study of cytomegalovirus exposure and HLA in healthy donors. PCR was performed using 60 Vbeta and 13 Jbeta primers. The protocol was immunoSEQ multiplex PCR, while the TCRdb copy is restricted to in-frame clones and leaves out a portion. Among roughly 120,000 clones listed, roughly a tenth were seen once. Sequencing input: PBMCs. The receptors derive from a man aged 25 to 45 in good health and CMV-seronegative.

This clone appeared a single time. The chain carries TRBV7-2 and TRBJ2-3; 8 nucleotides align to TRBD2. Germline V gene lookup returns CDR1 SGHTA and CDR2 FQGNSA. This CDR3 has 15 amino acids. V shed 4 bases, J shed 2 bases, and the junction held 5 bases outside the gene matches. The CDR3 here is CASSSSGGTTDTQYF. DNA of the CDR3: TGTGCCAGCAGCTCTTCGGGGGGGACCACAGATACGCAGTATTTT.

V and J are TRBV6-1 and TRBJ1-2; 8 nucleotides agree with TRBD1. With 5 bases clipped from V and 8 bases from J, the junction kept 13 bases outside the gene matches. Germline values: CDR1 MNHNS, CDR2 SASEGT. This CDR3 comprises 15 residues. CDR3 region: CASSRETGGSVGYTF. The DNA of the CDR3 is TGTGCCAGCAGTAGAGAAACAGGGGGATCTGTAGGCTACACCTTC.

The chain joins TRBV5-1 to TRBJ1-4; D call uncertain. V lost 4 bases, J lost 3 bases, and 10 bases lay in between. This CDR3 comprises 14 residues. Germline values: CDR1 SGHRS, CDR2 YFSETQ. CDR3 in amino acids: CASSLNGPNEKLFF. The CDR3 nucleotides read TGCGCCAGCAGCCTCAATGGCCCTAATGAAAAACTGTTTTTT. Using reference TRBV5-1 and TRBJ1-4 for the parts outside the CDR3, the full variable domain is KAGVTQTPRYLIKTRGQQVTLSCSPISGHRSVSWYQQTPGQGLQFLFEYFSETQRNKGNFPGRFSGRQFSNSRSEMNVSTLELGDSALYLCASSLNGPNEKLFFGSGTQLSVL.

A few counts support this clone. J is TRBJ1-3 and V is TRBV5-1; 7 nucleotides align to TRBD1. The germline CDR1 and CDR2 sequences are SGHRS and YFSETQ. The J segment lost 0 bases and the V segment lost 3 bases, leaving 9 bases of the junction unmatched. The CDR3 covers 17 residues. CDR3 amino acids: CASSSARQGSSGNTIYF. The CDR3 nucleotides are TGCGCCAGCAGCTCGGCTCGACAGGGAAGCTCTGGAAACACCATATATTTT.

The chain has TRBV30 and TRBJ1-2, with 8 bases aligning to TRBD1. This CDR3 is 14 amino acids long. Trimming took 3 bases from V and 0 from J; bases not matched to a gene: 3. Germline CDR1 is GTSNPN and CDR2 is SVGIG (reference sequence). The CDR3 spells CAWSRTGTNYGYTF. CDR3 sequence (DNA): TGTGCCTGGAGCCGGACAGGGACTAACTATGGCTACACCTTC.

The genes are TRBV19 and TRBJ1-2; a possible D gene is TRBD1 (6 bases). The germline gives CDR1 LNHDA, CDR2 SQIVND (reference sequence). This CDR3 is 13 amino acids long. Trimming shortened V by 0 bases and J by 8 bases, and 10 bases separated the two germline ends. The CDR3 coding sequence is TGTGCCAGTAGTATAGATGGGGGGGCCGGCTACACCTTC. Translating gives CASSIDGGAGYTF.

This clone was observed a few times. The chain has TRBV7-9 and TRBJ2-7, with D uncertain. Germline-derived CDR1 and CDR2 are SEHNR and FQNEAQ (reference sequence). The CDR3 is 11 amino acids. V lost 2 bases, J lost 6 bases, and 5 bases lay in between. The CDR3 DNA sequence: TGTGCCAGCAGCTTATCTTCCGAGCAGTACTTC. Protein product: CASSLSSEQYF.

This sequence joins TRBV6-4 and TRBJ2-1; TRBD2 aligns across 12 bases. V shed 10 bases, J shed 5 bases, and the junction held 3 bases outside the gene matches. The germline V gene encodes CDR1 MRHNA and CDR2 SNTAGT. The CDR3 is 13 amino acids. In nucleotides, the CDR3 is TGTGCCACTAGCGGGAGGGTTAACAATGAGCAGTTCTTC. This codes for CATSGRVNNEQFF.